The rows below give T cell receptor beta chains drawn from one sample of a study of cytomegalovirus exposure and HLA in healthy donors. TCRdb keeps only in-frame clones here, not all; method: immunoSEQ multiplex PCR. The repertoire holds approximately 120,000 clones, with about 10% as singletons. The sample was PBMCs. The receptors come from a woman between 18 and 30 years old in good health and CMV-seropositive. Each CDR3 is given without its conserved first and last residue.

CDR3aa: ASSPPGQPYGYT
j_gene: TRBJ1-2
v_gene: TRBV14

CDR3aa: ASSITGGQPQH
j_gene: TRBJ1-5
v_gene: TRBV28

CDR3aa: ASSEGGFGEKLF
j_gene: TRBJ1-4
v_gene: TRBV25-1

CDR3aa: ASSAGQGVYEQY
j_gene: TRBJ2-7
v_gene: TRBV9

CDR3aa: ASSLRGDGYT
j_gene: TRBJ1-2
v_gene: TRBV7-8

CDR3aa: ASSLTTAGESF
j_gene: TRBJ1-1
v_gene: TRBV5-4

CDR3aa: SGGRASGSIWDTGELF
j_gene: TRBJ2-2
v_gene: TRBV29-1

CDR3aa: ASSPGAGGRTEAF
j_gene: TRBJ1-1
v_gene: TRBV7-2

CDR3aa: ASSLVQGNQPQH
j_gene: TRBJ1-5
v_gene: TRBV7-6

CDR3aa: ASSEPIGLAFYNEQF
j_gene: TRBJ2-1
v_gene: TRBV10-2

CDR3aa: ASRDSLNTEAF
j_gene: TRBJ1-1
v_gene: TRBV5-1

CDR3aa: AISESGGSAEKLF
j_gene: TRBJ1-4
v_gene: TRBV10-3

CDR3aa: ASSAGVYTNEKLF
j_gene: TRBJ1-4
v_gene: TRBV9

CDR3aa: ASSGGQPFGYT
j_gene: TRBJ1-2
v_gene: TRBV2

CDR3aa: ASSQEVRAATEQY
j_gene: TRBJ2-7
v_gene: TRBV4-2

CDR3aa: ASSYDIGHSTEAF
j_gene: TRBJ1-1
v_gene: TRBV6-1

CDR3aa: ASSPPAGGETQY
j_gene: TRBJ2-5
v_gene: TRBV11-2

CDR3aa: ASSLESGFEQY
j_gene: TRBJ2-7
v_gene: TRBV7-9

CDR3aa: ANSGLNTGELF
j_gene: TRBJ2-2
v_gene: TRBV2

CDR3aa: ASSKTGTANTEAF
j_gene: TRBJ1-1
v_gene: TRBV7-2

CDR3aa: ASSTQGSGSGGYT
j_gene: TRBJ1-2
v_gene: TRBV19

CDR3aa: ASSESLTNTEAF
j_gene: TRBJ1-1
v_gene: TRBV2

CDR3aa: ASSQDTGNTGELF
j_gene: TRBJ2-2
v_gene: TRBV4-2

CDR3aa: ASRQGFSQPQH
j_gene: TRBJ1-5
v_gene: TRBV6-5

CDR3aa: ASRVPGTGGQRKYGYT
j_gene: TRBJ1-2
v_gene: TRBV10-1

CDR3aa: ASSTLTGAVNEQF
j_gene: TRBJ2-1
v_gene: TRBV5-1

CDR3aa: ASSVASGMDTQY
j_gene: TRBJ2-3
v_gene: TRBV9

CDR3aa: ASSQDLDRGWEAQY
j_gene: TRBJ2-5
v_gene: TRBV4-1

CDR3aa: ASSIIDSRPADTQY
j_gene: TRBJ2-3
v_gene: TRBV25-1

CDR3aa: ASSPTTGGVSSTDTQY
j_gene: TRBJ2-3
v_gene: TRBV18

CDR3aa: AWSYSGNTEAF
j_gene: TRBJ1-1
v_gene: TRBV30

CDR3aa: ASSLEGGGTEAF
j_gene: TRBJ1-1
v_gene: TRBV27

CDR3aa: ASSEAVRGNYT
j_gene: TRBJ1-2
v_gene: TRBV6-1

CDR3aa: ASSLGLVSYEQY
j_gene: TRBJ2-7
v_gene: TRBV6-5

CDR3aa: AWSVSQGRGPGQPQH
j_gene: TRBJ1-5
v_gene: TRBV30

CDR3aa: ASSYTANAQF
j_gene: TRBJ2-1
v_gene: TRBV2

CDR3aa: ASSFGNDYDYT
j_gene: TRBJ1-2
v_gene: TRBV5-6

CDR3aa: ASSVEAGGAYNEQF
j_gene: TRBJ2-1
v_gene: TRBV9